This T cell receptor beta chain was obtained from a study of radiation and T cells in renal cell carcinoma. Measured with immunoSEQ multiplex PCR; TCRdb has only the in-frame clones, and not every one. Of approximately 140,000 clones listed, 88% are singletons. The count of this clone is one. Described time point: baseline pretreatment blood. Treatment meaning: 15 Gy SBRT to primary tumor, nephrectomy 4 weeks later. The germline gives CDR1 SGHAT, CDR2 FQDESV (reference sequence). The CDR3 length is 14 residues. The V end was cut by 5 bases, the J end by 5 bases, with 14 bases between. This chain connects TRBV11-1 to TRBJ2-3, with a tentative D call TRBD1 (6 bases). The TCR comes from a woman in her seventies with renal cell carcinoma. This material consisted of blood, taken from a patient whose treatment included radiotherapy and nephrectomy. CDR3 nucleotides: TGTGCCAGCAGCACGACCCTACAGGGAGATACGCAGTATTTT. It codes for CASSTTLQGDTQYF.